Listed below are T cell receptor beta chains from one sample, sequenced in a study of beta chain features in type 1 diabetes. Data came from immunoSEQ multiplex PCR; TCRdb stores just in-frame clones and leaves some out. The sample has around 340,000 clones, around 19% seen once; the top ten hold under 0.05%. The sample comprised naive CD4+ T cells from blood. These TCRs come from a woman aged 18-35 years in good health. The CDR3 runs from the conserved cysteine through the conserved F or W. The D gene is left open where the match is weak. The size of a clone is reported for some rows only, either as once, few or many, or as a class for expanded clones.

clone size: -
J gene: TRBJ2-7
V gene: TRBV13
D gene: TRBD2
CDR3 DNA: TGTGCCAGCAGCTTCCGGCGGGGGGGCTACGAGCAGTACTTC
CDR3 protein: CASSFRRGGYEQYF

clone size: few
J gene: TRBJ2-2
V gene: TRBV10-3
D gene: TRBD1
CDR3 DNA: TGTGCCATCGGGAGAGGGGGCGCCGGCACCGGGGAGCTGTTTTTT
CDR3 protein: CAIGRGGAGTGELFF

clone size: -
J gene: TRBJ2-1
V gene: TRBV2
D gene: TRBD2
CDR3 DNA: TGTGCCAGCAGAGCCCTAGCGGGGGTTTGGCATGAGCAGTTCTTC
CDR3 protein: CASRALAGVWHEQFF

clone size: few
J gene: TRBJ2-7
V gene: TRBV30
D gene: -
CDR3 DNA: TGTGCCTGGAGTGGTACTGGCTACGAGCAGTACTTC
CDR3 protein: CAWSGTGYEQYF

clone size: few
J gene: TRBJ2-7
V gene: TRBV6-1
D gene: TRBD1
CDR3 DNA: TGTGCCAGCAGTGATTCGGCAGGGGGTACCTACGAGCAGTACTTC
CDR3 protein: CASSDSAGGTYEQYF

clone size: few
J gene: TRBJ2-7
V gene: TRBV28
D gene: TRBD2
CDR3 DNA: TGTGCCAGCAGCCCAGGGTCCGGGGGGAAGCAGTACTTC
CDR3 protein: CASSPGSGGKQYF

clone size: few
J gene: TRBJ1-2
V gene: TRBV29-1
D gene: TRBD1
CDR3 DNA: TGCAGCGTTGTGGCAGGGGGCGGCTATGGCTACACCTTC
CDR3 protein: CSVVAGGGYGYTF

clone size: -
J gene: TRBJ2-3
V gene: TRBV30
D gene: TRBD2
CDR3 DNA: TGTGCCTGGAGTGTACTAGGTCTAGCGGCAGATACGCAGTATTTT
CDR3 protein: CAWSVLGLAADTQYF

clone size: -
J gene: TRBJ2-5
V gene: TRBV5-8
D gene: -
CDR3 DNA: TGTGCCAGCAGCTTGGCATGGCGGGAAGAGACCCAGTACTTC
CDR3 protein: CASSLAWREETQYF

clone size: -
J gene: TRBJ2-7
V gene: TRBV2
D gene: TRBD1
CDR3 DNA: TGTGCCAGCAGCGCAGACAGGGGAAAGTACGAGCAGTACTTC
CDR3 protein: CASSADRGKYEQYF

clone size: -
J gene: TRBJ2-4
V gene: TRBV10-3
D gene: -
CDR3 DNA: TGTGCCATCAGTGACCCTCTAGACTCCAAAAACATTCAGTACTTC
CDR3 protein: CAISDPLDSKNIQYF

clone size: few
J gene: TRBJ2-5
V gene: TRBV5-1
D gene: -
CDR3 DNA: TGCGCCAGCTCCGGGCAGGGAAGCCAAGAGACCCAGTACTTC
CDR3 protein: CASSGQGSQETQYF

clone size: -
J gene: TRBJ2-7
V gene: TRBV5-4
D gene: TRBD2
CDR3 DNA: TGTGCCAGCAGCTTTCGGACTAGCGGGAGTAACGAGCAGTACTTC
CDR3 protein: CASSFRTSGSNEQYF

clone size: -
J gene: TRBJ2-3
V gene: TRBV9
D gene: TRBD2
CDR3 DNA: TGTGCCAGCAGCGAAGGGGGACTAGCGGCTAATACGCAGTATTTT
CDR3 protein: CASSEGGLAANTQYF

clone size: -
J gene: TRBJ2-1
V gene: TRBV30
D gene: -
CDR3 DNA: TGTGCCTGGAGTGCGCTTCAGGGGGCGAGTAGCGGGAGTATGAATGAGCAGTTCTTC
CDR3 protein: CAWSALQGASSGSMNEQFF

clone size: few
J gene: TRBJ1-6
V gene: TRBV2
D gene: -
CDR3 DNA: TGTGCCAGCAGCCAGGGATATAATTCACCCCTCCACTTT
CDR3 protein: CASSQGYNSPLHF

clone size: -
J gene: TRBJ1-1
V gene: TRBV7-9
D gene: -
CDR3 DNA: TGTGCCAGCGCGGGAGTTAACGCAGCTTTCTTT
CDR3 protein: CASAGVNAAFF

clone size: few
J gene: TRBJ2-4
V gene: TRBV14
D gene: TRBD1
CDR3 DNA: TGTGCCAGCAGTAACAGGGGGCGAAGCATTCAGTACTTC
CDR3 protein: CASSNRGRSIQYF

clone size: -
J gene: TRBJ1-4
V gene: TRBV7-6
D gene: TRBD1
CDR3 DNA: TGTGCCAGCAGCATGCGACAGGGCTCTTACGAAAAACTGTTTTTT
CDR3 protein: CASSMRQGSYEKLFF

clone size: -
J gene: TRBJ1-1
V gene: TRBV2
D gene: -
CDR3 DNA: TGTGCCAGCAGTGTCGGGGAAGGGACTGAAGCTTTCTTT
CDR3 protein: CASSVGEGTEAFF

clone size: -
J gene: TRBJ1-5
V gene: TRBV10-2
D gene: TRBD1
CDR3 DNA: TGCGCCTCAGGGACAGGGGGCTTTCAGCCCCAGCATTTT
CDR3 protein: CASGTGGFQPQHF

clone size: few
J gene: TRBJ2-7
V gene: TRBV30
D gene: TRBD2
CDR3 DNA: TGTGCCTGGAGTGTCGCGGTGCCCGGGACTAGCAAGTTGACCTACGAGCAGTACTTC
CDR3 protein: CAWSVAVPGTSKLTYEQYF

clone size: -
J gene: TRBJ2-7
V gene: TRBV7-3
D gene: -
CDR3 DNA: TGTGCCAGCAGCTTAAGAGGGGGTGACTCCTACGAGCAGTACTTC
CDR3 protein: CASSLRGGDSYEQYF

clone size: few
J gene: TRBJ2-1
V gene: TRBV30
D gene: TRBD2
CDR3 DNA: TGTGCCTGCCCTAAGCCCGGGTCCTTAGCGGGAGAAGAGGGTGAGCAGTTCTTC
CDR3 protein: CACPKPGSLAGEEGEQFF

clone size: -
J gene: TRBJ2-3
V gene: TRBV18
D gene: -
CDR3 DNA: TGTGCCAGCTCATCATCTAGCGTAAGCACAGATACGCAGTATTTT
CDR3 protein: CASSSSSVSTDTQYF

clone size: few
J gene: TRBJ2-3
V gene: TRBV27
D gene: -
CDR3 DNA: TGTGCCAGCACCTCCCAGGGGGATACGCAGTATTTT
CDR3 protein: CASTSQGDTQYF

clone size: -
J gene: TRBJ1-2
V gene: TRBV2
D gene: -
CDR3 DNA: TGTGCCAGCAGTGTCAACAGGCTGAACTATGGCTACACCTTC
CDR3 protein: CASSVNRLNYGYTF

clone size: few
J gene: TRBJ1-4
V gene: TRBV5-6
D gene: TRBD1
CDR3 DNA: TGTGCCAGCAGCTATCTCCAGGGGGCGGATGAAAAACTGTTTTTT
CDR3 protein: CASSYLQGADEKLFF

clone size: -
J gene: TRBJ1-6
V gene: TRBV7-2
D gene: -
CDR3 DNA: TGTGCCAGCAGCTTAGGGGTACAGGGCCGAGGATCACCCCTCCACTTT
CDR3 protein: CASSLGVQGRGSPLHF

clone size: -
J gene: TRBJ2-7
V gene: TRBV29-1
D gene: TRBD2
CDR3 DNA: TGCAGCGTTGAAGGGGAGGGCCGCTACGAGCAGTACTTC
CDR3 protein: CSVEGEGRYEQYF

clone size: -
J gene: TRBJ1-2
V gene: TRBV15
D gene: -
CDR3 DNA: TGTGCCACCAGCAGGGGGGGGATCTATGGCTACACCTTC
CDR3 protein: CATSRGGIYGYTF

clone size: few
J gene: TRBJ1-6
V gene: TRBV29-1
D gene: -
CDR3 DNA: TGCAGCGTCGGTCGCTCCTATAATTCACCCCTCCACTTT
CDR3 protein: CSVGRSYNSPLHF

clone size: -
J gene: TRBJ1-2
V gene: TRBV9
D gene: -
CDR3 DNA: TGTGCCAGCACCCGGGATTCATTCTATGGCTACACCTTC
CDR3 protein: CASTRDSFYGYTF

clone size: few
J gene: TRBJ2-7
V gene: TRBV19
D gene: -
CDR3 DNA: TGTGCCAGTAGTCCCCCCCGGGACTCCTACGAGCAGTACTTC
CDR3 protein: CASSPPRDSYEQYF

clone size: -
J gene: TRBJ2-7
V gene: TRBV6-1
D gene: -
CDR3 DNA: TGTGCCAGCAGTGAATTATTGGTACTACGCAGGGGAAGCGAGCAGTACTTC
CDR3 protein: CASSELLVLRRGSEQYF

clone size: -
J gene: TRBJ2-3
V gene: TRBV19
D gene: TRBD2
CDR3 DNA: TGTGCCAGTAGTGGGACGGGAGGGGATACGCAGTATTTT
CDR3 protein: CASSGTGGDTQYF

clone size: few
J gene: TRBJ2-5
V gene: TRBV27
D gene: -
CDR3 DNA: TGTGCCAGCAGTTTATCGTACAGTATGCAAGAGACCCAGTACTTC
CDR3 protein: CASSLSYSMQETQYF

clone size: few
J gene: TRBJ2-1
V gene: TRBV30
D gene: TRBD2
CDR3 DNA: TGTGCCTGGAGTCCGGGGACTAGCGAACAGCGGTTCTTC
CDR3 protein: CAWSPGTSEQRFF

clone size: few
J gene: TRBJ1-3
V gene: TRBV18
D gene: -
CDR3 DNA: TGTGCCAGCTCACCTATGACACTAGACTCTGGAAACACCATATATTTT
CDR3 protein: CASSPMTLDSGNTIYF

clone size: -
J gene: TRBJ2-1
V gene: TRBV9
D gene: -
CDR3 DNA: TGTGCCAGCAGCTCCCGTGGACAGCTATACAATGAGCAGTTCTTC
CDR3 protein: CASSSRGQLYNEQFF

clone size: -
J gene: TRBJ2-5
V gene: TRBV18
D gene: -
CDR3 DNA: TGTGCCAGCTCACAACAGGGGACCCAGTACTTC
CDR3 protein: CASSQQGTQYF

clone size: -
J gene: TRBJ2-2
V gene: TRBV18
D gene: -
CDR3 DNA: TGTGCCAGCTCACCTCGACCTGGCAGGGAAGGGAACATCGCCGGGGAGCTGTTTTTT
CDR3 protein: CASSPRPGREGNIAGELFF

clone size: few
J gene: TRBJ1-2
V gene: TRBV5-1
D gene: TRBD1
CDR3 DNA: TGCGCCAGCAGCATCGGACAGGGGAGGTCGAACTATGGCTACACCTTC
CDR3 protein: CASSIGQGRSNYGYTF

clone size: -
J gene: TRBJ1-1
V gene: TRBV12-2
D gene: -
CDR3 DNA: TGTGCAAGTCGCTCGTTAGAGGGCGACGGGACTGAAGCTTTCTTT
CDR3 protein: CASRSLEGDGTEAFF